The clone carrying this T cell receptor (beta chain) appeared many times. This sample stems from a study of identical twins. After template switching added a universal primer site, the resulting cDNA carried unique molecular identifiers. TCRdb analysed the 5' RACE reads with MiXCR anew, one entry per CDR3 protein. The sample lists about 240,000 distinct CDR3 sequences, approximately 10% occurring once. J gave up 7 bases and V 3 bases, and 4 bases lay outside the gene matches. CDR1 is DFQATT, CDR2 SNEGSKA, per germline (reference sequence). The CDR3 spans 13 residues. With no exceptions, donors were healthy Caucasians.

This TCR came from a man aged 50 to 60 in good health. This chain connects TRBV20-1 to TRBJ2-1; TRBD2 agrees at 9 bases. The sample taken for sequencing was memory T cells sorted from blood. DNA for the CDR3: TGCAGTGCTAGTAGCGGGAGTCCAAATGAGCAGTTCTTC. Protein: CSASSGSPNEQFF.